The rows below give T cell receptor beta chains drawn from one sample of a study of blood T cell repertoires in COVID-19. The assay was immunoSEQ multiplex PCR, and TCRdb's table has in-frame clones only and misses some. The table includes tens of thousands of clones, 70% to 80% detected once. Sequencing was done on a sample of peripheral blood. These receptors were collected from a human donor in a cohort sampled during active COVID-19. Each CDR3 is given with its conserved first and last residue. The order of the fields is clone size, J gene, D gene, V gene, CDR3 protein, CDR3 DNA. D genes are given only for firm matches. Clone size is stated in some rows and not others, as once, few, many or a class when expanded.

. TRBJ2-4 . TRBV28 CASSFGSNKNIQYF TGTGCCAGCAGTTTCGGGAGCAACAAAAACATTCAGTACTTC
. TRBJ2-3 TRBD2 TRBV19 CASSPRGRAGTTQYF TGTGCCAGTAGTCCTCGGGGGAGGGCCGGTACTACGCAGTATTTT
. TRBJ2-5 . TRBV7-2 CASSPRRGWGETQYF TGTGCCAGCAGCCCACGGCGGGGATGGGGCGAGACCCAGTACTTC
. TRBJ1-2 . TRBV2 CASSVGGGANYGYTF TGTGCCAGCAGTGTTGGGGGAGGAGCTAACTATGGCTACACCTTC
. TRBJ1-1 . TRBV2 CASRPRRGTEAFF TGTGCCAGCAGACCTCGAAGGGGGACTGAAGCTTTCTTT
. TRBJ2-2 . TRBV24-1 CATPSWPANTGELFF TGTGCCACCCCGTCCTGGCCTGCGAACACCGGGGAGCTGTTTTTT
few TRBJ2-7 TRBD2 TRBV5-1 CASRLADGYEQYF TGCGCCAGCAGACTAGCGGACGGCTACGAGCAGTACTTC
. TRBJ2-5 TRBD1 TRBV15 CATSRGLPGQLGETQYF TGTGCCACCAGCAGAGGGCTCCCGGGACAGCTCGGCGAGACCCAGTACTTC
. TRBJ1-1 . TRBV4-3 CASSQDRALNTEAFF TGCGCCAGCAGCCAAGACAGGGCCTTGAACACTGAAGCTTTCTTT
. TRBJ2-7 . TRBV5-4 CASSLWAGNSYEQYF TGTGCCAGCAGCTTGTGGGCCGGTAACTCCTACGAGCAGTACTTC
large TRBJ1-3 TRBD1 TRBV7-6 CASSSGQANTIYF TGTGCCAGCAGCTCGGGACAGGCTAACACCATATATTTT
. TRBJ2-3 . TRBV5-1 CASSFPDRTTDTQYF TGCGCCAGCAGCTTCCCAGACAGGACTACAGATACGCAGTATTTT
few TRBJ1-2 . TRBV6-2/TRBV6-3 CASSYPGQGNRYTF TGTGCCAGCAGTTACCCCGGGCAGGGTAATCGCTACACCTTC
. TRBJ2-5 TRBD2 TRBV19 CASSIGGRAGETQYF TGTGCCAGTAGTATTGGCGGGAGGGCGGGAGAGACCCAGTACTTC
. TRBJ2-1 . TRBV9 CASSPRQASSYNEQFF TGTGCCAGCAGCCCGCGACAGGCTAGCTCCTACAATGAGCAGTTCTTC